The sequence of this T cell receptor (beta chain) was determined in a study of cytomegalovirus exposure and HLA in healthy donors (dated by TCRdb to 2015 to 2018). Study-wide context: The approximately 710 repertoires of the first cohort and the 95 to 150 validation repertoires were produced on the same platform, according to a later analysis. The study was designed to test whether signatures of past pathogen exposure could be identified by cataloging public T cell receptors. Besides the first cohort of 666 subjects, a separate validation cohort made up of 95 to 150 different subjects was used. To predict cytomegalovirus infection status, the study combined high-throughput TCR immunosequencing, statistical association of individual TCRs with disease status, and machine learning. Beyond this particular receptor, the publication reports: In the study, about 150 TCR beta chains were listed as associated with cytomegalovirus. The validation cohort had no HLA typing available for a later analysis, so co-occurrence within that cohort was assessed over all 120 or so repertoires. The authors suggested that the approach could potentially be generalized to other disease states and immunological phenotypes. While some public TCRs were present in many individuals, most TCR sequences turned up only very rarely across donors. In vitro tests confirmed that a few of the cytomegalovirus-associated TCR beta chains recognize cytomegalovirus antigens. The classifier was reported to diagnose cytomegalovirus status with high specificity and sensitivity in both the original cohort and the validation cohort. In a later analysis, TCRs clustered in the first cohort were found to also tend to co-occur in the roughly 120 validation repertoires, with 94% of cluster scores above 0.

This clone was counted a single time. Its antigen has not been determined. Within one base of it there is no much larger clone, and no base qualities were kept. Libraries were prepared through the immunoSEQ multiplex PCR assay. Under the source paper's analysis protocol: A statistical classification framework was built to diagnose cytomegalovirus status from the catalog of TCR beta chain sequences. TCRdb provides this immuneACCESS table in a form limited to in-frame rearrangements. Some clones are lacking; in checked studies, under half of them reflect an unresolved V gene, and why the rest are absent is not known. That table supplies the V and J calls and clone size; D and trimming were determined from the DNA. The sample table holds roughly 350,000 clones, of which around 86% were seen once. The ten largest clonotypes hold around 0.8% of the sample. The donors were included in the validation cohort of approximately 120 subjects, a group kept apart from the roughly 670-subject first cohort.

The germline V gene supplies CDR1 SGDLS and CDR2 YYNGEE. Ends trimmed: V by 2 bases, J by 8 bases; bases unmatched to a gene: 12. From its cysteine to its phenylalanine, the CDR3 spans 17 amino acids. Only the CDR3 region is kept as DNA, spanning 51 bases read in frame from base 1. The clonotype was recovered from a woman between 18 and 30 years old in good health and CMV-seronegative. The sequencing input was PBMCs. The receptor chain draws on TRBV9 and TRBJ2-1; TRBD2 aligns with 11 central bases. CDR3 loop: CASSVQPSGRFGDEQFF. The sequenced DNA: TGTGCCAGCAGCGTCCAACCTAGCGGGAGGTTTGGAGATGAGCAGTTCTTC.